These 16 T cell receptor beta chains were sequenced from one sample in a study of blood T cell repertoires in COVID-19. Data came from immunoSEQ multiplex PCR; TCRdb stores just in-frame clones and leaves some out. The data show approximately 200,000 clones, 65% to 90% seen once. Source material: PBMCs or T cells enriched from blood (not recorded which). Receptors originate from a woman aged 30 to 39 who had been exposed to COVID-19.

This sequence joins TRBV2 and TRBJ1-2; D is possibly TRBD1 (6 bases). The ends were cut back, 7 bases at V and 5 bases at J, with 11 bases in the middle. The CDR3 extends over 12 amino acids. Germline V gene data show CDR1 as SNHLY and CDR2 as FYNNEI. The CDR3 loop reads CASITGNYGYTF. The DNA for the CDR3 is TGTGCCAGCATAACAGGGAATTATGGCTACACCTTC.

V gene TRBV5-6 combines with J gene TRBJ2-3; no firm D call. Trimming left V 2 bases short and J 6 bases short, with 19 bases between. The CDR3 length is 16 residues. The germline V gene encodes CDR1 SGHDT and CDR2 YYEEEE. The CDR3 protein is CASSFPRRKDKDTQYF. For the CDR3, the DNA is TGTGCCAGCAGCTTTCCTAGAAGAAAGGATAAGGATACGCAGTATTTT.

This chain links TRBV5-1 with TRBJ1-2; D remains unclear. Trimming took 0 bases from V and 7 from J, leaving 16 bases between them. This CDR3 spans 15 amino acids. Germline CDR1 SGHRS, CDR2 YFSETQ. The CDR3 coding sequence is TGCGCCAGCAGCTTGGACTCTCTAGATTTATTTGGCTACACCTTC. Its protein is CASSLDSLDLFGYTF.

This chain uses TRBV21-1 with TRBJ1-1. TRBV21-1 constitutes a pseudogene. The CDR3 has 13 amino acids. CDR3 in amino acids: CASSEAGFGEAFF. CDR3 sequence (DNA): TGTGCCAGCAGCGAGGCTGGGTTTGGTGAAGCTTTCTTT.

J is TRBJ1-1 and V is TRBV2; the D is unclear. Trimming stripped 4 bases from V and 3 bases from J, with 12 bases between. This CDR3 is 14 amino acids long. CDR1 and CDR2 (germline): SNHLY, FYNNEI. In DNA form, the CDR3 reads TGTGCCAGCAGTGTGAGGCAGGACTACACTGAAGCTTTCTTT. Translation: CASSVRQDYTEAFF.

The J gene is TRBJ1-3, the V gene TRBV11-2, with TRBD1 identical over 7 bases. This CDR3 spans 15 amino acids. The V gene's germline CDR1 is SGHAT and CDR2 FQNNGV. The J segment lost 4 bases and the V segment lost 4 bases, leaving 7 bases of the junction unmatched. CDR3 region: CASSSSTGLGNTIYF. The CDR3, as DNA: TGTGCCAGCAGCTCATCGACAGGGTTGGGAAACACCATATATTTT.

The rearrangement links TRBV29-1 to TRBJ1-1, with TRBD1 matching over 7 bases. The CDR3 is made up of 14 amino acids. After removal of 7 bases from V and 0 bases from J, the junction contained 8 bases not matched to a gene. CDR1 is SQVTM and CDR2 is ANQGSEA in the germline V gene. For the CDR3, the DNA is TGCAGCGGACAGGGATCCCTAATGAACACTGAAGCTTTCTTT. Its protein product is CSGQGSLMNTEAFF.

The chain joins TRBV2 to TRBJ1-2, with D perhaps TRBD1 (6 bases). The CDR3 contains 15 residues. V lost 2 bases and J lost 4, with 14 bases in between. The germline V gene encodes CDR1 SNHLY and CDR2 FYNNEI. This CDR3 is CASSERNRAGYGYTF. DNA for the CDR3: TGTGCCAGCAGTGAAAGGAACAGGGCAGGCTATGGCTACACCTTC.

J is TRBJ2-7 and V is TRBV2; 7 bases fit TRBD1. Germline assignment: CDR1 SNHLY and CDR2 FYNNEI. The CDR3 has 15 residues. V trimming: 3 bases; J trimming: 6 bases; junction bases outside the gene matches: 11. CDR3 sequence reads: CASSDRATGLSEQYF. The CDR3 DNA follows: TGTGCCAGCAGTGATCGAGCGACAGGGTTAAGCGAGCAGTACTTC.

This clone appeared a single time. J is TRBJ2-2 and V is TRBV2; TRBD1 aligns across 8 bases. In germline, CDR1 is SNHLY, CDR2 FYNNEI. There are 15 residues in the CDR3. V was pared by 5 bases and J by 7 bases, with 9 bases of the junction left unmatched. The CDR3: CASSPRTGRNGELFF. The CDR3 nucleotides are TGTGCCAGCAGTCCTCGGACAGGGCGGAACGGGGAGCTGTTTTTT.

This clone appeared a single time. The chain recombines TRBV7-3 with TRBJ1-1; 8 bases line up with TRBD1. The germline gives CDR1 SGHTA, CDR2 FQGTGA. The CDR3 is made up of 14 amino acids. The V and J ends lost 4 bases and 1 base, in that order; junction bases with no gene match: 2. The CDR3 DNA is TGTGCCAGCAGCTCAACAGGGGGGAACACTGAAGCTTTCTTT. It translates to CASSSTGGNTEAFF. Looking up the rest from reference TRBV7-3 and TRBJ1-1 gives the full variable domain: GAGVSQTPSNKVTEKGKYVELRCDPISGHTALYWYRQSLGQGPEFLIYFQGTGAADDSGLPNDRFFAVRPEGSVSTLKIQRTERGDSAVYLCASSSTGGNTEAFFGQGTRLTVV.

This chain joins TRBV11-2 and TRBJ1-1, with D perhaps TRBD1 (5 bases). The germline V gene has CDR1 SGHAT and CDR2 FQNNGV. The CDR3 is 15 residues long. Trimming stripped 1 base from V and 1 base from J, with 10 bases between. CDR3 DNA sequence: TGTGCCAGCAGCTTAGCCGCAGGGAAGAACACTGAAGCTTTCTTT. It yields the protein CASSLAAGKNTEAFF.

This sequence joins TRBV11-2 and TRBJ2-3, with D possibly TRBD2 on 6 matching bases. Germline-derived CDR1 and CDR2 are SGHAT and FQNNGV. V shed 3 bases and J shed 5 bases, with 9 bases lying between them. The CDR3 totals 13 residues. As DNA, the CDR3 is TGTGCCAGCAGCTTCCGGGGGAGAGATACGCAGTATTTT. It encodes CASSFRGRDTQYF.

In this sample, this clone turned up once. This chain connects TRBV6-5 to TRBJ2-3; 8 bases agree with TRBD2. V lost 6 bases and J lost 4; bases outside the gene matches: 3. The CDR3 sequence is 13 residues long. The germline gives CDR1 MNHEY, CDR2 SVGAGI. The CDR3, as DNA: TGTGCCAGCAGCGGGGGGGCGTCAGATACGCAGTATTTT. The encoded protein is CASSGGASDTQYF.

V usage is TRBV19 and J usage is TRBJ2-4; maybe TRBD1 (6 bases). Germline CDR1 LNHDA, CDR2 SQIVND (reference sequence). V was shortened by 4 bases and J by 10 bases, with 14 bases between the two germline ends. This CDR3 spans 13 amino acids. The CDR3 region has the DNA TGTGCCAGTAGTACCCGACAGGATAAAATTCAGTACTTC. This codes for CASSTRQDKIQYF.

The V and J genes are TRBV29-1 and TRBJ2-7, with D possibly being TRBD1 (5 bases). V gave up 6 bases and J gave up 9 bases, with 15 bases separating them. This CDR3 has 11 residues. CDR1 SQVTM and CDR2 ANQGSEA come from the germline V gene. CDR3 amino acids: CSVVTAPGQYF. CDR3 DNA: TGCAGCGTAGTGACAGCTCCAGGGCAGTACTTC.